This T cell receptor (beta chain) was retrieved from a study of human T cells and chemical hapten exposure (dated by TCRdb to the early 2020s). Describing the broader study: For sensitization, 2% DPC in acetone was applied to a 2 cm by 2 cm area of upper inner arm skin. Peripheral blood TCR repertoire changes were tracked in vivo in alopecia patients during primary and secondary sensitization to the hapten diphenylcyclopropenone (DPC). Alopecia areata with under or over 50% scalp involvement, alopecia totalis and alopecia universalis were represented in the patient cohort, which was mostly female. Throughout the approximately 26-week study period, patients were also given weekly therapeutic DPC doses on the scalp. Patch testing was done on the upper back using Finn chambers containing 0.01% DPC, and results were scored after 6 days according to International Contact Dermatitis Research Group standards. Libraries were combined into a pool for sequencing, and differences in TCR yield between samples came mainly from small differences in library volumes within the pool. About 29 alopecia patients gave blood for TCR sequencing at one to four time points (pre-sensitization, 2, 6 and 24 weeks). Patient blood was sampled pre-sensitization (week 0) and at 2, 6 and about 24 weeks after DPC sensitization.

The method behind the library was RACE. Sequencing was performed on a NextSeq 500. During library preparation, unique molecular identifiers were attached to individual cDNA molecules so that TCRs could be counted quantitatively and reproducibly. Each blood RNA sample was used to sequence both TCR alpha and TCR beta chains. Under the source paper's analysis protocol: Samples had a median of 95,638 TCRs, with a range from 23,224 to 690,600. V, J and CDR3 annotation of the TCR reads was performed with the Decombinator software suite. For the PS versus PT1 abundance plots, all samples were subsampled to the same number of TCRs (28,000). TCRs were defined as expanded if absent before sensitization and observed at least eight times at the 2-week time point. TCRdb trimmed the raw reads at Q25, called clones with MiXCR and kept productive beta chains. Each CDR3 protein appears once, grouped with its most common genes and DNA. The V and J calls were determined by TCRdb, not by the authors. This sample holds roughly 190,000 distinct CDR3 sequences; about a fifth were observed only once. The ten largest account for under 7.5% of the sample.

Paper-wide results and their limitations: Because every patient had alopecia, a presumed autoimmune disease, the patients' immune response might differ from that of healthy individuals. Patch test score was positively correlated with the number of PT1 expanded TCRs, with significance at thresholds 8, 16 and 32 but not at 4. Compared with pre-sensitization or healthy control sets, expanded TCRs formed significantly more large CDR3 similarity clusters, which is consistent with antigen-driven responses. After repeated subsampling, the strength of the expansion versus patch-test correlation and the threshold at which it became significant changed. No change with DPC sensitization was found in the number of TCRs above 1 in 1000 frequency, and no evidence of global repertoire structure alterations was found.

Sample time point, as interpreted from the label and publication: patch test 1, 2 weeks after DPC sensitization. Per the publication, the treatment or condition label means: therapeutic diphenylcyclopropenone sensitization with weekly scalp DPC. Blood at each patch-test visit was drawn before the patch test was applied. Patients were considered eligible if aged 18 to 70, diagnosed with alopecia and deemed suitable for DPC therapy, and patients were excluded if pregnant. Total RNA was extracted from unfractionated whole blood that had been collected in Tempus Blood RNA tubes. As to this clonotype: The antigen it recognizes is unknown. The record has no base qualities; no much larger clone is one base away.

The CDR1 and CDR2 encoded by the germline V gene are MNHEY and SVGEGT. The CDR3 runs 12 amino acids, cysteine and phenylalanine included. CDR3 DNA is the only sequence kept; it has 36 bases, read in frame from the first base. V loses 0 bases of germline sequence and J loses 13 bases, and the interval between the two ends is 7 bases. Here the chain combines TRBV6-2 or TRBV6-3 and TRBJ1-6, and the D gene may be TRBD1, 6 bases matching. This receptor was obtained from a woman aged 45-60 years with alopecia areata. Some clones in this sample may be carry-over from other donors' samples. The sample in question was whole blood, obtained in connection with sensitization to the hapten diphenylcyclopropenone (DPC). The CDR3 reads as follows: CASSYSQGPLHF. At the DNA level, the sequence is TGTGCCAGCAGTTACTCGCAGGGGCCCCTCCACTTT.